Listed below are T cell receptor beta chains from one sample, sequenced in a study of T cells in Graves' hyperthyroidism and ophthalmopathy. MiXCR, run by TCRdb on the multiplex PCR reads, gives a single entry per CDR3 protein. The sample has around 660,000 distinct CDR3 sequences; 45% are singletons. What was sequenced was peripheral blood or thyroid tissue (not recorded which). Receptors originate from an adult man with Graves' disease, either hyperthyroidism or ophthalmopathy (not recorded which). CDR3s include the opening cysteine and the closing phenylalanine or tryptophan. Each record gives: J gene, clone size, D gene, V gene, CDR3 DNA, CDR3 protein. A D gene is named only where the DNA matches it firmly. Not every row has a clone size; where given, it reads once, few, many or a size class.

TRBJ2-5 . . TRBV20-1 TGCAGTGCTAGAGACCCGGACAGAGGGGAGACCCAGCACTTC CSARDPDRGETQHF
TRBJ1-4 . . TRBV7-2 TGTGCCAGCAGCCGGCCTCGGGACGGAACTAATGAAAAACTGTTTTTT CASSRPRDGTNEKLFF
TRBJ2-3 . . TRBV7-2 TGTGCCAGCAGCGTGGTGGGCACAGATACGCAGTATTTT CASSVVGTDTQYF
TRBJ1-5 few . TRBV20-1 TGCAGTGCTAGAGCGGACGCTGATAGCAATCAGCCCCAGCATTTT CSARADADSNQPQHF
TRBJ1-4 . . TRBV12-3/TRBV12-4 TGTGCCAGCAGTTTGGGGGAATTGAATGAAAAACTGTTTTTT CASSLGELNEKLFF
TRBJ2-5 . TRBD2 TRBV2 TGTGCCAGCAGTGATTCGACTAGCGGGAGGGCCGCTGAGACCCAGTACTTC CASSDSTSGRAAETQYF
TRBJ1-1 few TRBD1 TRBV20-1 TGCAGTGCCAAACGGGACAGAAGATTTAACACTGAAGCTTTCTTT CSAKRDRRFNTEAFF
TRBJ2-7 . . TRBV9 TGTGCCAGCAGCGTAGGTGTAGGGACCGAGCAGTACTTC CASSVGVGTEQYF
TRBJ2-5 many . TRBV7-8 TGTGCCAGCAGCTTATGGGGGGGCGAAGAGACCCAGTACTTC CASSLWGGEETQYF
TRBJ1-5 . . TRBV5-6 TGTGCCAGCAGCTTAACAGGGTTAGGTAGCAATCAGCCCCAGCATTTT CASSLTGLGSNQPQHF
TRBJ1-1 . . TRBV2 TGTGCCAGCAGTGAAGGTCGGAGCCTGGTGAACACTGAAGCTTTCTTT CASSEGRSLVNTEAFF
TRBJ2-3 . . TRBV2 TGTGCCAGCAGGGACTCCCGCACAGATACGCAGTATTTT CASRDSRTDTQYF
TRBJ1-6 few . TRBV7-2 TGTGCCAGCAGCTTAAGTGAGGGGAAGGGTTCACCCCTCCACTTT CASSLSEGKGSPLHF
TRBJ2-7 . TRBD1 TRBV5-1 TGCGCCAGCAGCTGGGGACAGGGATCGGGCTACGAGCAGTACTTC CASSWGQGSGYEQYF
TRBJ1-1 . TRBD1 TRBV11-2 TGTGCCAGCAGCCAGGGGGACAGGGGGCGAGCTGAAGCTTTCTTT CASSQGDRGRAEAFF
TRBJ1-2 . TRBD1 TRBV15 TGTGCCACCGGACCCCGGGACAGGGGACGTGGTGGCTACACCTTC CATGPRDRGRGGYTF
TRBJ1-2 many TRBD1 TRBV29-1 TGCAGCGCGAACCGGGACAGGGATGGCTACACCTTC CSANRDRDGYTF
TRBJ2-7 . . TRBV20-1 TGCAGTGCAAGACCTAGTATCTACGAGCAGTACTTC CSARPSIYEQYF